A single sample gave rise to the 25 T cell receptor beta chains below, sequenced in a study of regulatory T cells in long-lasting Graves disease. TCR beta libraries were built with iRepertoire HTBI primers and Arm-PCR of CDR3 regions. TCRdb recomputed calls from the multiplex PCR reads with MiXCR, one row per CDR3 protein. The sample shows hundreds of thousands of distinct CDR3 sequences, about 15% of them seen only once. Time point described: newly diagnosed GD, antithyroid drugs for less than 3 months. Generation of the TCR library employed RNA extracted from PBMCs. These data were likewise used in another study, on T cells in Graves' hyperthyroidism and ophthalmopathy.

This specimen was peripheral blood mononuclear cells (PBMCs), taken at new diagnosis, from a patient treated with antithyroid drugs. The receptors stem from a woman in her thirties with Graves disease.

At least ten counts were recorded for this clonotype. The chain has TRBV7-2 and TRBJ2-7; 10 nucleotides match TRBD2. The CDR3 is made up of 16 amino acids. V was clipped by 5 bases and J by 3 bases; unmatched bases: 10. Germline V lookup: CDR1 SGHTA, CDR2 FQGNSA. The CDR3 here is CASSPGGASGGYEQYF. CDR3 bases: TGTGCCAGCAGCCCAGGCGGGGCTAGCGGGGGCTACGAGCAGTACTTC.

On this clonotype itself: A read error may explain this, as a much larger clone is one base away. The V and J genes are TRBV29-1 and TRBJ2-5; TRBD1 agrees at 9 bases. CDR1 SQVTM and CDR2 ANQGSEA come from the germline V gene. This CDR3 comprises 12 residues. V shed 8 bases, J shed 3 bases, and the junction held 4 bases outside the gene matches. Written as DNA, the CDR3 is TGCAGCCCGGGACAGGGAAAAGAGACCCAGTACTTC. Its translation: CSPGQGKETQYF.

This clonotype was observed a handful of times. This chain uses TRBV20-1 with TRBJ1-1; D not certain. There are 11 residues in the CDR3. Between the trimmed V and J ends, which lost 4 bases and 5 bases, there was a span of 8 bases. Germline V lookup: CDR1 DFQATT, CDR2 SNEGSKA (reference sequence). The DNA for the CDR3 is TGCAGTGCTAAGAGAGGGACTGAAGCTTTCTTT. Translation gives CSAKRGTEAFF.

The sample holds many counts of this clonotype. CDR3 DNA: TGCAGTGCTCAGGACAGGCAAGACTCCTACAATGAGCAGTTCTTC. It translates to CSAQDRQDSYNEQFF. The V call is TRBV20-1, the J call TRBJ2-1; TRBD1 matches at 7 bases. Germline CDR1 is DFQATT and CDR2 is SNEGSKA (reference sequence). The J segment lost 0 bases and the V segment lost 5 bases, leaving 7 bases of the junction unmatched. This CDR3 comprises 15 residues.

This clonotype was detected ten times or more. V usage is TRBV12-3 or TRBV12-4 and J usage is TRBJ1-5; 8 bases align to TRBD1. This CDR3 spans 16 amino acids. The junction had 6 bases not matched to a gene; V was cut back by 5 bases and J by 0 bases. The CDR3 DNA follows: TGTGCCAGCAGTCTTCAGGGGGCCTATAGCAATCAGCCCCAGCATTTT. Amino acid sequence: CASSLQGAYSNQPQHF.

The rearrangement links TRBV28 to TRBJ2-1; D uncertain. V was cut by 7 bases and J by 0 bases, with 13 bases left in between. The CDR3 spans 15 residues. Germline assignment: CDR1 MDHEN and CDR2 SYDVKM. The chain's CDR3 is CASKRTVSSYNEQFF. The CDR3 nucleotides read TGTGCCAGCAAAAGGACGGTGAGCTCCTACAATGAGCAGTTCTTC.

This clonotype has a count of ten or more. This rearrangement joins TRBV27 to TRBJ1-1; no clear D. Trimming removed 5 bases from V and 0 bases from J, with 10 bases in between. CDR1 and CDR2 from the germline V gene are MNHEY and SMNVEV (reference sequence). The CDR3 loop spans 14 amino acids. The CDR3 is CASSGTRVNTEAFF. In nucleotides, the CDR3 is TGTGCCAGCAGTGGTACAAGGGTGAACACTGAAGCTTTCTTT.

This chain uses TRBV20-1 with TRBJ2-2; D uncertain. V gave up 3 bases and J gave up 0 bases, with 11 bases separating them. Germline V gives CDR1 DFQATT, CDR2 SNEGSKA (reference sequence). The CDR3 consists of 15 residues. CDR3 sequence: CSASDNHPNTGELFF. The CDR3 bases are TGCAGTGCTAGTGACAATCACCCGAACACCGGGGAGCTGTTTTTT.

This clonotype came up a few times. V is TRBV5-1 and J is TRBJ2-3, with TRBD2 matching 9 bases. This CDR3 is built from 21 residues. Germline CDR1 is SGHRS and CDR2 is YFSETQ. Unmatched junction bases numbered 20, after V lost 2 bases and J lost 1 base. The chain's CDR3 is CASSFALAQGNLAGRTDTQYF. The CDR3, as DNA: TGCGCCAGCAGCTTTGCCCTCGCGCAGGGGAACCTAGCGGGGCGCACAGATACGCAGTATTTT.

The V call is TRBV27, the J call TRBJ2-3; D may be TRBD1 or TRBD2 (5 bases each). Looked up from germline, CDR1 is MNHEY and CDR2 is SMNVEV (reference sequence). CDR3 length: 15 residues. Trimming took 0 bases from V and 6 from J, leaving 13 bases between them. CDR3 in amino acids: CASSLSMRGRDTQYF. DNA for the CDR3: TGTGCCAGCAGTTTATCGATGAGGGGCAGGGATACGCAGTATTTT.

This clonotype was seen at least ten times. This chain links TRBV20-1 with TRBJ1-2, with D perhaps TRBD1 (6 bases). V was pared by 6 bases and J by 4 bases, with 15 bases between. CDR1 is DFQATT and CDR2 is SNEGSKA in the germline V gene (reference sequence). The CDR3 consists of 13 residues. The CDR3 here is CSALKDRVYGYTF. CDR3 bases: TGCAGTGCCCTGAAGGACAGAGTCTATGGCTACACCTTC.

The chain has TRBV20-1 and TRBJ2-6, with TRBD2 as a possible D gene (6 bases). This CDR3 comprises 16 residues. Germline V CDR1 and CDR2: DFQATT, SNEGSKA (reference sequence). Trimming cost V 0 bases and J 0 bases, with 9 bases left between them. DNA of the CDR3: TGCAGTGCTAGAGAGGAGGGGAGCTCTGGGGCCAACGTCCTGACTTTC. Translation: CSAREEGSSGANVLTF.

This clonotype occurred many times. The chain combines TRBV28 with TRBJ2-7; no reliable D call. Trimming took 8 bases from V and 3 from J, leaving 8 bases between them. Germline V gene data show CDR1 as MDHEN and CDR2 as SYDVKM. CDR3 length: 11 amino acids. CDR3 region: CASGFRYEQYF. The CDR3 DNA follows: TGTGCCAGCGGATTTCGCTACGAGCAGTACTTC.

Ten or more counts support this clonotype. Written as DNA, the CDR3 is TGTGCCAGCAGTTCTTTGGCTAGGACAGATACGCAGTATTTT. Amino acid sequence: CASSSLARTDTQYF. This chain uses TRBV12-3 or TRBV12-4 with TRBJ2-3; D gene unclear. The V and J ends lost 4 bases and 3 bases respectively, with 11 bases between them. CDR3 length: 14 residues.

J is TRBJ2-7 and V is TRBV6-2 or TRBV6-3, with D perhaps matching TRBD1 (6 bases). The CDR3 is made up of 17 amino acids. Per germline, CDR1 MNHEY and CDR2 SVGEGT. V lost 5 bases, J lost 4 bases, and 24 bases lay in between. The CDR3 DNA reads TGTGCCAGCAGTGAAGAGGGGCAGGGGCAGGTGACTTACGAGCAGTACTTC. Its translation is CASSEEGQGQVTYEQYF.

This clonotype was found many times. The rearrangement links TRBV28 to TRBJ1-1, with D maybe TRBD1 (6 bases). This CDR3 is built from 15 residues. The V end lost 4 bases, the J end lost 1 base, and 13 bases lay between the germline ends. From germline, CDR1 is MDHEN and CDR2 SYDVKM. DNA for the CDR3: TGTGCCAGCAGTTCAACAGGGTATTGGAACACTGAAGCTTTCTTT. Amino acid sequence: CASSSTGYWNTEAFF.

As concerns this clonotype: At one end, the junction sequence differs from germline, possibly due to a read error. This chain joins TRBV27 and TRBJ1-5; no clear D gene. The CDR3 consists of 12 residues. CDR1 and CDR2 from the germline V gene are MNHEY and SMNVEV (reference sequence). The CDR3 region has the DNA TGTGCCAGCAGTAGTAATAATCAGTCCCAGCATTTT. The encoded protein is CASSSNNQSQHF.

The chain has TRBV20-1 and TRBJ1-1; D not resolved. CDR1 is DFQATT and CDR2 is SNEGSKA in the germline V gene (reference sequence). The CDR3 is 15 residues long. V shed 4 bases and J shed 0 bases, with 15 bases lying between them. The DNA of the CDR3 is TGCAGTGCTAAATCTCTTGTGACGATGAACACTGAAGCTTTCTTT. This gives the protein CSAKSLVTMNTEAFF.

This clonotype was seen ten or more times. The chain combines TRBV6-2 or TRBV6-3 with TRBJ2-7; possibly TRBD1 for D (5 bases). CDR1 and CDR2 from the germline V gene are MNHEY and SVGEGT. Trimming removed 2 bases at V and 1 base at J, with 21 bases between. The CDR3 is 18 residues long. The CDR3 loop reads CASSYNRGKSFRSYEQYF. The CDR3 DNA reads TGTGCCAGCAGTTACAATAGGGGAAAAAGCTTTCGTTCCTACGAGCAGTACTTC.

This clonotype was seen repeatedly, ten times or more. The chain recombines TRBV2 with TRBJ2-7; TRBD1 agrees at 10 bases. This CDR3 spans 14 amino acids. The V segment lost 6 bases and the J segment 2 bases; nucleotides outside the gene matches: 4. Germline V gene sequence: CDR1 SNHLY, CDR2 FYNNEI. The CDR3 nucleotides read TGTGCCAGCAGGAACGGACAGGGGGCCTACGAGCAGTACTTC. It specifies CASRNGQGAYEQYF.

In its sample, this clonotype was seen many times. The CDR3 DNA sequence: TGTGCCAGCATACGGGGGAGTGTGCTGTTTTTT. Protein product: CASIRGSVLFF. This chain joins TRBV2 and TRBJ2-2, with a tentative D call TRBD2 (6 bases). V lost 7 bases, J lost 13 bases, and 13 bases lay in between. The CDR3 is 11 amino acids. Per germline, CDR1 SNHLY and CDR2 FYNNEI.

This chain links TRBV20-1 with TRBJ2-1; 11 bases align to TRBD2. The CDR3 totals 14 residues. J lost 6 bases, V lost 4 bases, and 5 bases had no gene match. The germline gives CDR1 DFQATT, CDR2 SNEGSKA (reference sequence). The DNA for the CDR3 is TGCAGTGCTACCGGGACTAGCGGATCCAATGAGCAGTTCTTC. This gives the protein CSATGTSGSNEQFF.

About this clonotype itself: The germline gene is not matched at one end of the junction; a read error may be the cause. This chain connects TRBV4-1 to TRBJ2-1, with 11 bases fitting TRBD2. From germline, CDR1 is MGHRA and CDR2 YSYEKL. The CDR3 runs 16 residues. This chain's CDR3 is CTSSQGPGTSGHEQFF. The CDR3, as DNA: TGCACCAGCAGCCAGGGCCCCGGGACTAGCGGCCATGAGCAGTTCTTC.

In this sample, this clonotype turned up a few times. CDR3 sequence: CASSRTSGREHEQFF. The CDR3, as DNA: TGTGCCAGCAGCCGGACTAGCGGGAGAGAACATGAGCAGTTCTTC. The rearrangement uses TRBV7-3 and TRBJ2-1; 13 bases map to TRBD2. Trimming took 5 bases from V and 8 from J; bases not matched to a gene: 6. CDR3 size: 15 residues. CDR1 SGHTA and CDR2 FQGTGA come from the germline V gene.

The V call is TRBV18, the J call TRBJ1-1; unclear D gene. The CDR3 consists of 16 residues. In germline, CDR1 is KGHSH, CDR2 LQKENI. V shed 3 bases and J shed 0 bases, with 14 bases lying between them. CDR3 nucleotide sequence: TGTGCCAGCTCACCTTCCTTCGGAGGGATGAACACTGAAGCTTTCTTT. Translating it yields CASSPSFGGMNTEAFF.